Presented here are 13 T cell receptor beta chains from one specimen sequenced in a study of T cells in Graves' hyperthyroidism and ophthalmopathy. TCR beta CDR3 regions were amplified from RNA transcripts. Primed by the HTBI set, a first-round RT-PCR was run on the TCR CDR3. Each CDR3 protein is one row after TCRdb ran MiXCR on the multiplex PCR reads. The sample consists of around 340,000 distinct CDR3 sequences, approximately 18% of them appearing once. The sequencing sample was made of blood. All receptors derive from a woman aged 40-49 years with Graves' ophthalmopathy.

CDR3 amino acids: CSARDTQGKRLAGSTYEQYF. The CDR3 DNA follows: TGCAGTGCTAGAGATACCCAGGGGAAGCGACTAGCGGGCTCTACCTACGAGCAGTACTTC. This chain joins TRBV20-1 and TRBJ2-7, with TRBD2 matching over 10 bases. J gave up 2 bases and V 0 bases, and 19 bases lay outside the gene matches. The germline CDR1 and CDR2 sequences are DFQATT and SNEGSKA (reference sequence). This CDR3 has 20 amino acids.

V usage is TRBV11-2 and J usage is TRBJ1-5, with 8 positions matching TRBD1. The CDR3 has 16 amino acids. Germline assignment: CDR1 SGHAT and CDR2 FQNNGV. The ends lost 4 bases at V and 3 bases at J; junction bases unmatched: 8. CDR3 residues: CASSSQGAGVNQPQHF. CDR3 coding DNA: TGTGCCAGCAGCTCCCAGGGGGCAGGGGTCAATCAGCCCCAGCATTTT. Combining the CDR3 with reference TRBV11-2 and TRBJ1-5 gives the whole variable domain EAGVAQSPRYKIIEKRQSVAFWCNPISGHATLYWYQQILGQGPKLLIQFQNNGVVDDSQLPKDRFSAERLKGVDSTLKIQPAKLEDSAVYLCASSSQGAGVNQPQHFGDGTRLSIL.

This clonotype was seen ten or more times. The rearrangement joins TRBV28 to TRBJ1-2; unclear D gene. Trimming shortened V by 8 bases and J by 1 base, and 8 bases separated the two germline ends. The germline V gene has CDR1 MDHEN and CDR2 SYDVKM. This CDR3 comprises 12 residues. The CDR3 loop is CASANSNYGYTF. The CDR3 nucleotides are TGTGCCAGCGCGAACAGTAACTATGGCTACACCTTC.

The sample holds many counts of this clonotype. J is TRBJ2-3 and V is TRBV12-3 or TRBV12-4, with 12 bases aligning to TRBD2. V lost 5 bases and J lost 5; bases outside the gene matches: 8. The length of the CDR3 is 16 residues. This CDR3 reads CASSATSGSVVDTQYF. CDR3 nucleotides: TGTGCCAGCAGTGCGACTAGCGGGAGTGTGGTAGATACGCAGTATTTT.

This clonotype was picked up many times. V gene TRBV15 combines with J gene TRBJ1-2; D gene ambiguous. The CDR3 is made up of 12 amino acids. CDR1 LNHNV and CDR2 YYDKDF come from the germline V gene (reference sequence). The V gene lost 1 base and the J gene lost 8 bases, with 8 bases spanning the gap. The CDR3 DNA reads as TGTGCCACCAGCAGAGCTTTTCAGGGCTACACCTTC. Protein sequence: CATSRAFQGYTF.

This clonotype came up many times. The chain uses TRBV3-1 and TRBJ1-1, with unresolved D. Trimming took 4 bases from V and 0 from J, leaving 15 bases between them. Germline values: CDR1 LGHDT, CDR2 YNNKEL (reference sequence). CDR3 size: 16 residues. CDR3 nucleotides: TGTGCCAGCAGCCGCAATTCGCGACACTTGAACACTGAAGCTTTCTTT. This gives the protein CASSRNSRHLNTEAFF.

This clonotype was seen ten or more times. This rearrangement joins TRBV3-1 to TRBJ2-7; D is undetermined. Trimming shortened V by 0 bases and J by 3 bases, and 12 bases separated the two germline ends. CDR3 length equals 15 residues. Germline values: CDR1 LGHDT, CDR2 YNNKEL (reference sequence). The DNA of the CDR3 is TGTGCCAGCAGCCAAGATTTTGTCTTTTACTACGAGCAGTACTTC. Protein sequence: CASSQDFVFYYEQYF.

This clonotype has ten or more counts. This chain connects TRBV6-5 to TRBJ1-1; D call uncertain. This CDR3 comprises 12 residues. The germline V and J ends were trimmed by 2 bases and 4 bases, with 5 bases remaining between them. Germline CDR1 is MNHEY and CDR2 is SVGAGI. The CDR3, as DNA: TGTGCCAGCAGTTACCAGCGCACTGAAGCTTTCTTT. It specifies CASSYQRTEAFF.

This clonotype was picked up many times. The genes are TRBV28 and TRBJ2-7, with D perhaps TRBD1 or TRBD2 (5 bases each). The germline V gene encodes CDR1 MDHEN and CDR2 SYDVKM. Trimming took off 5 bases at V and 0 bases at J, with 14 bases between the two ends. The CDR3 loop spans 15 amino acids. The CDR3 here is CASSPPGPSSYEQYF. CDR3 nucleotide sequence: TGTGCCAGCAGTCCTCCGGGACCGAGCTCCTACGAGCAGTACTTC.

This clonotype was detected many times. V and J are TRBV19 and TRBJ2-4; D remains ambiguous. The CDR3 sequence is 15 residues long. CDR1 is LNHDA, CDR2 SQIVND, per germline (reference sequence). With 5 bases removed from V and 2 bases from J, the gap between germline ends came to 13 bases. The CDR3 here is CASSFAVGSKNIQYF. The CDR3 DNA follows: TGTGCCAGTAGTTTCGCAGTTGGCTCCAAAAACATTCAGTACTTC.

The chain employs TRBV14 and TRBJ1-2, with 11 bases matching TRBD1. The CDR3 has 17 amino acids. With V trimmed by 0 bases and J by 3 bases, 6 bases remained unmatched. Germline-derived CDR1 and CDR2 are SGHDN and FVKESK. CDR3 sequence (DNA): TGTGCCAGCAGCCAAGATAACCGGGACAGGGGGGACTATGGCTACACCTTC. This gives the protein CASSQDNRDRGDYGYTF.

This clonotype came up once. The V gene is TRBV6-1, the J gene TRBJ1-2; D uncertain. The CDR3 covers 13 residues. Germline CDR1 and CDR2: MNHNS and SASEGT. V lost 6 bases, J lost 1 base, and 9 bases lay in between. For the CDR3, the DNA is TGTGCCAGCAGGATAGGAATTAACTATGGCTACACCTTC. Its translation: CASRIGINYGYTF.

This clonotype occurred many times. The chain has TRBV9 and TRBJ2-7, with D tentatively TRBD2 (6 bases). The CDR3 loop spans 14 amino acids. The germline V gene encodes CDR1 SGDLS and CDR2 YYNGEE. V was clipped by 3 bases and J by 4 bases, with 14 bases between them. CDR3 in DNA: TGTGCCAGCAGCGCGGGAGCCCTTTCGTACGAGCAGTACTTC. Translating it yields CASSAGALSYEQYF.